A selection of T cell receptor beta chains follows, all from one sample in a study of T cell responses to AZD1222 COVID-19 vaccine. Libraries were prepared by immunoSEQ multiplex PCR; TCRdb keeps only in-frame clonotypes and omits some of them. The data hold roughly 25,000 clones, with 85% to 90% observed a single time. Specimen: peripheral blood, collected 28 days after the second AZD1222 dose. The origin of the receptors is an adult who received the AZD1222 COVID-19 vaccine. Both conserved end residues are trimmed from each CDR3.

J,V,CDR3
TRBJ1-2,TRBV7-2,ASSLAGPGTGYT
TRBJ2-2,TRBV5-1,ASSLLAGRTGELF
TRBJ1-6,TRBV18,ASSPQASSYNSPLH
TRBJ1-4,TRBV11-2,ASSLSAGSEKLF
TRBJ1-4,TRBV18,ASSPTRGTGSEKLF
TRBJ2-7,TRBV21-1,ASSKVSDAAKTYEQY
TRBJ2-1,TRBV7-2,ASSPRVSYNEQF
TRBJ1-5,TRBV4-2,ASSPGSNSNQPQH
TRBJ2-3,TRBV9,ASSGTGGPYTTDTQY
TRBJ1-5,TRBV28,ASSRWTGAFNQPQH
TRBJ1-5,TRBV20-1,SASRQEGQPQH
TRBJ1-1,TRBV5-4,ASRREDNTEAF
TRBJ1-5,TRBV19,ASRRGMGFGQPQH
TRBJ2-7,TRBV27,ASSPSGRKTYEQY
TRBJ1-3,TRBV3-1/TRBV3-2,ASSQEGGLNTIY
TRBJ2-1,TRBV18,ASSPTRQTNYNEQF
TRBJ2-4,TRBV6-1,ASSEWQNIQY
TRBJ2-7,TRBV5-4,ASRGGGLEQY
TRBJ1-6,TRBV7-9,ASSSRTESYNSPLH
TRBJ1-2,TRBV6-4,ASSDFNYGYT
TRBJ1-1,TRBV5-1,ASSLDGDQVWPEAF
TRBJ2-7,TRBV28,ASLAGTGIPYEQY
TRBJ2-5,TRBV6-5,ASSYQGTSQETQY
TRBJ1-2,TRBV5-6,ASSFGVGGYT
TRBJ1-2,TRBV6-6,ASSLDGSRGYT
TRBJ1-1,TRBV6-6,ASTLGPANTEAF
TRBJ1-2,TRBV23-1,ASSPRQGVYGYT
TRBJ2-5,TRBV6-5,ASSWTGEETQY
TRBJ2-3,TRBV28,ASSRGTSGRDTQY
TRBJ2-2,TRBV5-1,ASSLRAANTGELF
TRBJ1-4,TRBV4-2,ASSPPGPNNEKLF
TRBJ2-7,TRBV6-5,ASRPSGYSYEQY
TRBJ1-1,TRBV5-1,ASSLAGGETEAF